The rows below give T cell receptor beta chains drawn from one sample of a study of persistence of HIV-infected CD4 T cells. Profiling relied on immunoSEQ multiplex PCR, and the TCRdb table lists in-frame clones only, not all of them. The sample holds approximately 15,000 clones; about three quarters are singletons and the top ten take approximately 17%. Their antigens remain unidentified. Source: CD4+ T cells sorted from PBMCs after approximately 18-hour stimulation, taken from a patient who received antiretroviral therapy. These receptors were obtained from an adult man with HIV who was CMV-seropositive. CDR3s include the opening cysteine and the closing phenylalanine or tryptophan. The D gene is left open where the match is weak. Part of the rows lack a size; the others show once, few, many or a class for expanded clones.

-,TRBV6-5,TRBJ1-4,-,TGTGCCAGCAGTTTGGGTGGCGAAAAACTGTTTTTT,CASSLGGEKLFF
-,TRBV4-1,TRBJ2-2,-,TGCGCCAGCAGCAGGGGGGCACCCACGAACACCGGGGAGCTGTTTTTT,CASSRGAPTNTGELFF
-,TRBV5-1,TRBJ2-7,-,TGCGCCTCCACTGAGGGGGGGAGCTCCTACGAGCAGTACTTC,CASTEGGSSYEQYF
-,TRBV28,TRBJ2-2,-,TGTGCCAGCAGTCCGATGGGACCAGCCCGGGAGCTGTTTTTT,CASSPMGPARELFF
TRBD2,TRBV9,TRBJ2-1,-,TGTGCCAGCAGCGTTACTAGCGGGGTTAGAAATGAGCAGTTCTTC,CASSVTSGVRNEQFF
-,TRBV6-1,TRBJ1-1,few,TGTGCCAGCAGTGAATCGTGGTCAGGGATGACTGAAGCTTTCTTT,CASSESWSGMTEAFF
TRBD2,TRBV7-3,TRBJ2-6,few,TGTGCCAGCAGCTCGATGGGACTAGCGGGGACCGGGGCCAACGTCCTGACTTTC,CASSSMGLAGTGANVLTF
TRBD1,TRBV4-2,TRBJ1-4,-,TGTGCCAGCAGCCAAATATGGGGACAGTCTAATGAAAAACTGTTTTTT,CASSQIWGQSNEKLFF
-,TRBV20-1,TRBJ1-2,few,TGCAGTGCTAGGAGCTATGGCTACACCTTC,CSARSYGYTF
-,TRBV28,TRBJ1-4,few,TGTGCCAGCAGGACAAGTCCTAATGAAAAACTGTTTTTT,CASRTSPNEKLFF
TRBD2,TRBV19,TRBJ2-6,-,TGTGCCAGTAGCCCTCATCCCGGGAGGGGCAAACCTTCTGGGGCCAACGTCCTGACTTTC,CASSPHPGRGKPSGANVLTF
-,TRBV25-1,TRBJ2-3,hyperexpanded,TGTGCCAGCAGTGAAGGGGGGACAGATACGCAGTATTTT,CASSEGGTDTQYF
-,TRBV4-1,TRBJ1-5,few,TGCGCCAGCAGCCAAGAAAGGACTGACTTGGCCCAGCATTTT,CASSQERTDLAQHF
TRBD2,TRBV7-3,TRBJ2-5,-,TGTGCCAGCAGCCCGAGCGGGGGGGTAGAGACCCAGTACTTC,CASSPSGGVETQYF
-,TRBV27,TRBJ2-5,-,TGTGCCAGCAGTACAAGGGGGGGGCAAGAGACCCAGTACTTC,CASSTRGGQETQYF
-,TRBV28,TRBJ1-6,few,TGTGCCAGCAGTTTACGGGATAATTCACCCCTCCACTTT,CASSLRDNSPLHF
-,TRBV9,TRBJ2-3,-,TGTGCCAGCAGCCCCCGGATAGCGACGATCTATACGCAGTATTTT,CASSPRIATIYTQYF
-,TRBV7-2,TRBJ2-1,-,TGTGCCAGCAGCTTAGTCTTCTCGATCACCCCCTACAATGAGCAGTTCTTC,CASSLVFSITPYNEQFF
-,TRBV12-3/TRBV12-4,TRBJ1-5,-,TGTGCCAGCAGTAGAGGGACGTATCAGCCCCAGCATTTT,CASSRGTYQPQHF
-,TRBV6-1,TRBJ1-2,-,TGTGCCAGCAGTGTAGGAGGAACCGGCTACACCTTC,CASSVGGTGYTF
-,TRBV9,TRBJ1-2,-,TGTGCCAGCAGCCACCGGGAGGCGGCGGGTGGCTACACCTTC,CASSHREAAGGYTF
-,TRBV19,TRBJ1-1,-,TGTGCCAGTAGTCCCTGGATCGCCCCCACTGAAGCTTTCTTT,CASSPWIAPTEAFF
-,TRBV7-2,TRBJ2-7,-,TGTGCCAGCAGACCGACCAGGGTTACCTACGAGCAGTACTTC,CASRPTRVTYEQYF
-,TRBV2,TRBJ1-4,-,TGTGCCAGCAGTGAAATTGGCGAAAAACTGTTTTTT,CASSEIGEKLFF
-,TRBV28,TRBJ2-4,-,TGTGCCAGCAGTTTGGGAGGGGGCCTGGAAAACATTCAGTACTTC,CASSLGGGLENIQYF
TRBD1,TRBV5-8,TRBJ1-2,once,TGTGCCAGCAGCTTCGGGACAGCCGGGGGCTACACCTTC,CASSFGTAGGYTF
TRBD1,TRBV6-5,TRBJ1-4,-,TGTGCCAGCAGCTCAGGGGGCGCGGGTGAAAAACTGTTTTTT,CASSSGGAGEKLFF
-,TRBV3-1/TRBV3-2,TRBJ2-7,medium-sized,TGTGCCAGCAGCCTGATACAGGGACACGAGCAGTACTTC,CASSLIQGHEQYF
TRBD1,TRBV12-5,TRBJ2-7,-,TGTGCTAGTGGTCTCAACCGGGACAGGGGCTCCTACGAGCAGTACTTC,CASGLNRDRGSYEQYF
-,TRBV7-6,TRBJ2-3,-,TGTGCCAGCAGCTTTCAGGGGGATACGCAGTATTTT,CASSFQGDTQYF
TRBD1,TRBV4-1,TRBJ1-2,-,TGCGCCAGCAGCCAAGCGGTGGACAGGGTGGGCGTTGACTATGGCTACACCTTC,CASSQAVDRVGVDYGYTF
TRBD1,TRBV4-1,TRBJ2-4,once,TGCGCCAGCAGCCAAGAAGGGACCGACAGGGGTAGATTCAAAAACATTCAGTACTTC,CASSQEGTDRGRFKNIQYF
TRBD1,TRBV11-3,TRBJ2-5,medium-sized,TGTGCCAGCAGCAAGGGACAGCAAGAGACCCAGTACTTC,CASSKGQQETQYF
-,TRBV5-4,TRBJ2-2,once,TGTGCCAGCAGCCGGATGACTATGGATGCCGGGGAGCTGTTTTTT,CASSRMTMDAGELFF
-,TRBV29-1,TRBJ2-5,few,TGCAGCGTTCGGACAGACCAAGAGACCCAGTACTTC,CSVRTDQETQYF
TRBD2,TRBV5-1,TRBJ2-7,-,TGCGCCAGCAGCCGTGGCATTTCTAGCGGGGGCCTGAGCTCCTACGAGCAGTACTTC,CASSRGISSGGLSSYEQYF
-,TRBV5-5,TRBJ1-5,-,TGTGCCAGCAGCAGCGAAGTTAATAGCAATCAGCCCCAGCATTTT,CASSSEVNSNQPQHF
TRBD1,TRBV6-6,TRBJ1-1,-,TGTGCCAGCACACAGGGGGCTGGTACTGAAGCTTTCTTT,CASTQGAGTEAFF
TRBD1,TRBV19,TRBJ2-7,-,TGTGCCAGTAGCACCTGGACAGGGACCTACGAGCAGTACTTC,CASSTWTGTYEQYF
-,TRBV2,TRBJ2-3,-,TGTGCCAAAAACCTGGATACGCAGTATTTT,CAKNLDTQYF